A single sample gave rise to the 21 T cell receptor beta chains below, sequenced in a study of T cells in Graves' hyperthyroidism and ophthalmopathy (dated by TCRdb to the late 2010s). The library was generated by multiplex PCR. This sample was sequenced with an Illumina HiSeq 2000. Amplification of TCR beta CDR3 regions was carried out from RNA transcripts. The TCR CDR3 was subjected to a first round of RT-PCR using the HTBI primer set and the Qiagen OneStep RT-PCR kit. TCRdb's own reprocessing of the public reads used fastp at Q25 and MiXCR and kept productive beta chains. Each entry is one CDR3 protein sequence, shown with its most common DNA and genes. Here the sample has about 290,000 distinct CDR3 sequences; about 14% occur a single time. In total, the top ten clones hold 6.5% to 10% of the sample. What was sequenced was blood. The receptors originated from a woman in her thirties with Graves' hyperthyroidism that later progressed to Graves' ophthalmopathy.

This clonotype was counted a few times. A junction end diverges from the germline sequence, so it may reflect a read error. This chain joins TRBV7-8 and TRBJ2-5; tentative D call: TRBD2 (6 bases). Germline V gene lookup returns CDR1 SGHVS and CDR2 FQNEAQ. CDR3 length: 14 amino acids. In DNA form, the CDR3 reads TGTGCCAGCAGCCATCCTGACAGCGGCCGGGGGAAAGACTTC. This gives the protein CASSHPDSGRGKDF.

This clonotype was recorded a few times. The chain is built from TRBV19 and TRBJ1-1; possible D gene TRBD1, 6 bases. Germline CDR1 LNHDA, CDR2 SQIVND (reference sequence). The CDR3 is made up of 13 amino acids. The germline V and J ends were trimmed by 6 bases and 6 bases, with 14 bases remaining between them. In DNA form, the CDR3 reads TGTGCCAGTAGACAGGGTTGGGGAGCTGAAGCTTTCTTT. Encoded protein: CASRQGWGAEAFF.

This clonotype was recorded at least ten times. The chain is built from TRBV27 and TRBJ2-7; 9 positions match TRBD1. The V gene end was trimmed by 1 base and the J gene end by 6 bases; junction bases not matched to a gene: 4. The CDR3 is made up of 14 amino acids. Germline CDR1 reads MNHEY; CDR2 reads SMNVEV (reference sequence). CDR3 loop: CASSLYRGLAEQYF. The CDR3 nucleotides are TGTGCCAGCAGTTTATACAGGGGGCTAGCCGAGCAGTACTTC.

This clonotype was seen at least ten times. The chain recombines TRBV24-1 with TRBJ2-3; D remains unclear. Germline CDR1 KGHDR, CDR2 SFDVKD. The CDR3 consists of 14 residues. Trimming shortened V by 5 bases and J by 0 bases, and 8 bases separated the two germline ends. CDR3 loop: CATSAAGSTDTQYF. Written as DNA, the CDR3 is TGTGCCACCAGTGCGGCAGGAAGCACAGATACGCAGTATTTT.

This chain uses TRBV7-9 with TRBJ1-2, with D perhaps TRBD1 (5 bases). The V gene's germline CDR1 is SEHNR and CDR2 FQNEAQ (reference sequence). V lost 6 bases to trimming and J lost 0 bases, with 14 bases between them. The CDR3 has 15 amino acids. As DNA, the CDR3 is TGTGCCAGCAGTAGGGACGTCCCTACTAACTATGGCTACACCTTC. Amino acid sequence: CASSRDVPTNYGYTF.

This clonotype was detected ten times or more. This chain uses TRBV12-3 or TRBV12-4 with TRBJ2-7; a weak D match, TRBD1 (6 bases). CDR3 size: 13 residues. V lost 6 bases, J lost 3 bases, and 12 bases lay in between. The CDR3 coding sequence is TGTGCCAGCAGGCTGGACAGCCTCTACGAGCAGTACTTC. It yields the protein CASRLDSLYEQYF.

This clonotype appeared many times. J is TRBJ2-1 and V is TRBV28, with 9 bases lining up with TRBD2. V lost 6 bases and J lost 9; bases outside the gene matches: 9. CDR1 MDHEN and CDR2 SYDVKM come from the germline V gene. This CDR3 is 14 amino acids long. The CDR3 region has the DNA TGTGCCAGCAGCATCACCGGGACTAGCCCTGAGCAGTTCTTC. This gives the protein CASSITGTSPEQFF. The full variable domain, completed using reference TRBV28 and TRBJ2-1, is DVKVTQSSRYLVKRTGEKVFLECVQDMDHENMFWYRQDPGLGLRLIYFSYDVKMKEKGDIPEGYSVSREKKERFSLILESASTNQTSMYLCASSITGTSPEQFFGPGTRLTVL.

This clonotype appeared a few times. This chain links TRBV6-1 with TRBJ2-1; no definite D call. Looked up from germline, CDR1 is MNHNS and CDR2 is SASEGT. The V end lost 8 bases, the J end lost 7 bases, and 9 bases lay between the germline ends. CDR3 size: 11 residues. The CDR3, as DNA: TGTGCCAGCGGCGTTCGAAATGAGCAGTTCTTC. This sequence encodes CASGVRNEQFF.

This clonotype was picked up many times. The V call is TRBV4-1, the J call TRBJ1-6; D perhaps matches TRBD1 (6 bases). There are 17 residues in the CDR3. In germline, CDR1 is MGHRA, CDR2 YSYEKL. The V end lost 0 bases, the J end lost 4 bases, and 13 bases lay between the germline ends. DNA for the CDR3: TGCGCCAGCAGCCAAGATCCGGGGGGCTCTTATAATTCACCCCTCCACTTT. Amino acids: CASSQDPGGSYNSPLHF.

V usage is TRBV6-1 and J usage is TRBJ2-1; TRBD1 matches 11 bases. The V segment lost 3 bases and the J segment 2 bases; nucleotides outside the gene matches: 6. There are 17 residues in the CDR3. CDR1 is MNHNS and CDR2 is SASEGT in the germline V gene. The CDR3 region is CASSDTLGQGAYNEQFF. The CDR3 nucleotides are TGTGCCAGCAGTGATACATTGGGACAGGGGGCCTACAATGAGCAGTTCTTC.

This clonotype has at least ten counts. CDR3 amino acids: CAWRAGLGTDTQYF. CDR3 in DNA: TGTGCCTGGAGAGCAGGGTTGGGCACAGATACGCAGTATTTT. This chain links TRBV30 with TRBJ2-3; a weak D match, TRBD1 (5 bases). The ends were cut back, 3 bases at V and 1 base at J, with 11 bases in the middle. CDR1 is GTSNPN, CDR2 SVGIG, per germline (reference sequence). This CDR3 spans 14 amino acids.

This clonotype was recorded many times. The rearrangement links TRBV5-6 to TRBJ1-5; 7 positions agree with TRBD1. The CDR3 covers 14 residues. The germline CDR1 and CDR2 sequences are SGHDT and YYEEEE. The J segment lost 6 bases and the V segment lost 4 bases, leaving 7 bases of the junction unmatched. Here the CDR3 reads CASSAGQVGQPQHF. In DNA form, the CDR3 reads TGTGCCAGCAGCGCAGGACAGGTTGGTCAGCCCCAGCATTTT.

This clonotype has at least ten counts. The chain links TRBV7-2 to TRBJ1-6; tentative D call: TRBD1 (5 bases). The CDR3 covers 15 residues. Germline values: CDR1 SGHTA, CDR2 FQGNSA. Trimming left V 1 base short and J 10 bases short, with 14 bases between. The CDR3 bases are TGTGCCAGCAGCTTAGGTCCGCCAGGGCAGTCACCCCTCCACTTT. Its protein is CASSLGPPGQSPLHF.

The table lists this clonotype with a few counts. The genes are TRBV4-3 and TRBJ2-2, with 10 positions matching TRBD2. J was trimmed by 2 bases and V by 0 bases; bases with no gene match: 12. The CDR3 runs to 20 residues. Germline CDR1 reads LGHNA; CDR2 reads YSLEER. The CDR3 DNA sequence: TGCGCCAGCAGCCAAGATCTAAGCGGGAGGGCCCAAATAAACACCGGGGAGCTGTTTTTT. Its protein is CASSQDLSGRAQINTGELFF.

The rearrangement links TRBV5-8 to TRBJ1-3; possibly TRBD1 for D (6 bases). This CDR3 spans 13 amino acids. Germline lookup yields CDR1 SGHTS and CDR2 YDEGEE. With 2 bases removed from V and 4 bases from J, the gap between germline ends came to 7 bases. The CDR3 DNA is TGTGCCAGCAGCTTAGGGGGAGGAAACACCATATATTTT. Residues: CASSLGGGNTIYF.

V and J are TRBV4-1 and TRBJ2-7, with a weak D call TRBD2 (6 bases). CDR1 MGHRA and CDR2 YSYEKL come from the germline V gene. The V end was cut by 0 bases, the J end by 4 bases, with 22 bases between. This CDR3 is built from 18 residues. The CDR3 sequence: CASSQDWAPGARGYEQYF. The DNA of the CDR3 is TGCGCCAGCAGCCAAGATTGGGCCCCGGGAGCCAGAGGGTACGAGCAGTACTTC.

This clonotype was seen at least ten times. The V call is TRBV9, the J call TRBJ2-5, with 12 bases that match TRBD2. The V segment lost 4 bases and the J segment 7 bases; nucleotides outside the gene matches: 11. Germline CDR1 and CDR2: SGDLS and YYNGEE. CDR3 size: 16 residues. In DNA form, the CDR3 reads TGTGCCAGCAGCAGAGGACTAGCGGGATCCAATAGGACCCAGTACTTC. Its protein product is CASSRGLAGSNRTQYF. The whole variable domain, remainder taken from reference TRBV9 and TRBJ2-5, is DSGVTQTPKHLITATGQRVTLRCSPRSGDLSVYWYQQSLDQGLQFLIQYYNGEERAKGNILERFSAQQFPDLHSELNLSSLELGDSALYFCASSRGLAGSNRTQYFGPGTRLLVL.

This clonotype was found many times. V is TRBV7-9 and J is TRBJ2-2; 13 positions agree with TRBD2. V was pared by 5 bases and J by 7 bases, with 7 bases of the junction left unmatched. CDR3 size: 16 residues. CDR1 SEHNR and CDR2 FQNEAQ come from the germline V gene (reference sequence). The CDR3 sequence is CASSPRTSGGGGELFF. The CDR3 DNA follows: TGTGCCAGCAGCCCGAGGACTAGCGGGGGCGGCGGGGAGCTGTTTTTT.

This clonotype was recorded a few times. This chain joins TRBV24-1 and TRBJ2-5; D possibly corresponds to TRBD2 (5 bases). The germline CDR1 and CDR2 sequences are KGHDR and SFDVKD. The CDR3 sequence is 14 residues long. V was trimmed by 1 base and J by 4 bases, leaving 9 bases between them. As DNA, the CDR3 is TGTGCCACCAGTGATTTTTTACGGGGAGAGACCCAGTACTTC. Translating it yields CATSDFLRGETQYF.

To note about this clonotype: Lacking the conserved final phenylalanine or tryptophan, this CDR3 likely reflects a read error. The rearrangement links TRBV7-9 to TRBJ1-2; 9 positions agree with TRBD1. The CDR3 has 18 residues. The V segment lost 5 bases and the J segment 2 bases; nucleotides outside the gene matches: 15. Germline CDR1 reads SEHNR; CDR2 reads FQNEAQ (reference sequence). The CDR3 spells CASSPPPSGTGWNYGYTL. In nucleotides, the CDR3 is TGTGCCAGCAGCCCTCCTCCCTCCGGGACAGGGTGGAACTATGGCTACACCCTC.

This clonotype came up a few times. This chain uses TRBV19 with TRBJ1-2; D ambiguous. The CDR3 runs 15 residues. The V end was cut by 3 bases, the J end by 13 bases, with 24 bases between. Germline-derived CDR1 and CDR2 are LNHDA and SQIVND (reference sequence). This CDR3 is CASSMNPGSVWRLTF. In nucleotides, the CDR3 is TGTGCCAGTAGTATGAATCCCGGGTCAGTTTGGCGGCTCACCTTC.